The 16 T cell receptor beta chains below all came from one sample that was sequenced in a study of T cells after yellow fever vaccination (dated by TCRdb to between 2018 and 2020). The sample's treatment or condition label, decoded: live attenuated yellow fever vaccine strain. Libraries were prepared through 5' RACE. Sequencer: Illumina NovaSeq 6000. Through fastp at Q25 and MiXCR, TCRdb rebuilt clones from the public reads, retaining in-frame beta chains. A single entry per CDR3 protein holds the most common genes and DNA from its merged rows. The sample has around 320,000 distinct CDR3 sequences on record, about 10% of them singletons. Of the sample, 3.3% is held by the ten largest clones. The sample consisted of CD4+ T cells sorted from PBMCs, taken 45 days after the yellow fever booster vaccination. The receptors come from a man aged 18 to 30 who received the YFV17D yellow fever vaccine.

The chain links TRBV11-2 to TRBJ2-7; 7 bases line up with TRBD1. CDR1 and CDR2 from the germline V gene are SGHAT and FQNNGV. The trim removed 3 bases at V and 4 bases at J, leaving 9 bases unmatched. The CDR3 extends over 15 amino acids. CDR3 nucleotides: TGTGCCAGCAGCTTTTCAACAGGGGTGAGGTACGAGCAGTACTTC. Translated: CASSFSTGVRYEQYF. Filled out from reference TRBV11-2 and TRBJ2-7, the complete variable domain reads EAGVAQSPRYKIIEKRQSVAFWCNPISGHATLYWYQQILGQGPKLLIQFQNNGVVDDSQLPKDRFSAERLKGVDSTLKIQPAKLEDSAVYLCASSFSTGVRYEQYFGPGTRLTVT.

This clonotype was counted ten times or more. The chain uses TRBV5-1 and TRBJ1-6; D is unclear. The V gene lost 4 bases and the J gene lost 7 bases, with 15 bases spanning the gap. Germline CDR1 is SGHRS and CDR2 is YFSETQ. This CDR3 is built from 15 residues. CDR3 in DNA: TGCGCCAGCAGCCGCGACGGGCTGAGGAATTCACCCCTCCACTTT. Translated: CASSRDGLRNSPLHF.

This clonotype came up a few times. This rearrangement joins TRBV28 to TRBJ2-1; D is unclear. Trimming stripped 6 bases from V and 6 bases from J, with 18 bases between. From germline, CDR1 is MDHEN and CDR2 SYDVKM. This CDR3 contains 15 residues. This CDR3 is CASRDPTGGLNEQFF. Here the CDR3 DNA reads TGTGCCAGCAGAGACCCGACGGGTGGTCTCAATGAGCAGTTCTTC.

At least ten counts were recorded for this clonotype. The CDR3 region has the DNA TGTGCCAGCAGCTTCCCCGGGACTAGCGGGGGGGCCGATGAGCAGTTCTTC. Its protein product is CASSFPGTSGGADEQFF. The J gene is TRBJ2-1, the V gene TRBV5-6; 16 positions match TRBD2. This CDR3 has 17 residues. Germline trimming cut 2 bases from V and 8 bases from J; bases unmatched to any gene: 7. From germline, CDR1 is SGHDT and CDR2 YYEEEE.

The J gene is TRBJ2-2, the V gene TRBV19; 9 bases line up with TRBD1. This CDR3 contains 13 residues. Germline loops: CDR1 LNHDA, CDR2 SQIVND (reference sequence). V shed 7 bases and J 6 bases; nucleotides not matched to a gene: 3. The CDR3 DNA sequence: TGTGCCAGTACTAGGACAGGGGCCGGGGAGCTGTTTTTT. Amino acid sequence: CASTRTGAGELFF.

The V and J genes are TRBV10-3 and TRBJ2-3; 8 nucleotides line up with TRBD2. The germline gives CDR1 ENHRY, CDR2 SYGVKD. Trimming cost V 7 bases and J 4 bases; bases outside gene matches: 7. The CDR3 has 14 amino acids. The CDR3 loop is CAINRGGSADTQYF. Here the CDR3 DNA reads TGTGCCATCAATCGGGGGGGTTCGGCAGATACGCAGTATTTT.

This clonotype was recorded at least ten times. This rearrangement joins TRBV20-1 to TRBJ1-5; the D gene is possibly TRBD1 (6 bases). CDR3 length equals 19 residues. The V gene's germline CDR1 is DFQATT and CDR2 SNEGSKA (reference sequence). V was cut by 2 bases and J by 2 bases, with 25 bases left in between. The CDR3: CSARFVGRGSSVGNQPQHF. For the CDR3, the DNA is TGCAGTGCTAGATTCGTCGGCAGGGGTTCATCGGTAGGCAATCAGCCCCAGCATTTT.

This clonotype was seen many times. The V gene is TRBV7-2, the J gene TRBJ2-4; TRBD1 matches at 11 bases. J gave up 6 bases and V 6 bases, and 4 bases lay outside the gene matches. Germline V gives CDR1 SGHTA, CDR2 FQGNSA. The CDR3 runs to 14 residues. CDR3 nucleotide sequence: TGTGCCAGCAGGGGGACAGGGGGAGGAAACATTCAGTACTTC. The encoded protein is CASRGTGGGNIQYF.

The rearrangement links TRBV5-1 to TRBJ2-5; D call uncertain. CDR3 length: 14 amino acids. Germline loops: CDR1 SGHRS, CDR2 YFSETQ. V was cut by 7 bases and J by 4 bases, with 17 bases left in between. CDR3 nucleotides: TGCGCCAGCTGCCTAACGGCGGACCCAGAGACCCAGTACTTC. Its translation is CASCLTADPETQYF.

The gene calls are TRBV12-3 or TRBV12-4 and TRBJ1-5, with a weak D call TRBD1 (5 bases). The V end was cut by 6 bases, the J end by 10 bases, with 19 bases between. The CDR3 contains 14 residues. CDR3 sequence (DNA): TGTGCCAGCAGCCCGAGGGCAGGGCCATCTCCCCAGCATTTT. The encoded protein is CASSPRAGPSPQHF.

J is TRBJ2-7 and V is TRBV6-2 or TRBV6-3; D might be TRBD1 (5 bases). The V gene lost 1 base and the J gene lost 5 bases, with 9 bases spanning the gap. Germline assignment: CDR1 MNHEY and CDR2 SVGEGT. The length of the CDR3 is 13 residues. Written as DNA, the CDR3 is TGTGCCAGCAGTTACTGGGGCGGACACGAGCAGTACTTC. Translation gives CASSYWGGHEQYF.

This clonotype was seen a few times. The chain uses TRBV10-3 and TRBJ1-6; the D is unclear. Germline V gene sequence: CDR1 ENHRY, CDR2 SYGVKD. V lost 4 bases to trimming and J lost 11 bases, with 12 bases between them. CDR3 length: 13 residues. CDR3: CAISGAGLPPLHF. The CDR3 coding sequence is TGTGCCATCAGTGGGGCGGGTCTGCCACCCCTCCACTTT.

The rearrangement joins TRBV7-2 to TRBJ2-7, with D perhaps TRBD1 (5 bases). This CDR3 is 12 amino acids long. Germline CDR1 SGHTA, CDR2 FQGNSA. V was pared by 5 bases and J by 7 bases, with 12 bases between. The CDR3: CASSRLSGEQYF. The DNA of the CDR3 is TGTGCCAGCAGCCGACTTTCAGGGGAGCAGTACTTC. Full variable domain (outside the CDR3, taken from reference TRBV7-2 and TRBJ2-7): GAGVSQSPSNKVTEKGKDVELRCDPISGHTALYWYRQSLGQGLEFLIYFQGNSAPDKSGLPSDRFSAERTGGSVSTLTIQRTQQEDSAVYLCASSRLSGEQYFGPGTRLTVT.

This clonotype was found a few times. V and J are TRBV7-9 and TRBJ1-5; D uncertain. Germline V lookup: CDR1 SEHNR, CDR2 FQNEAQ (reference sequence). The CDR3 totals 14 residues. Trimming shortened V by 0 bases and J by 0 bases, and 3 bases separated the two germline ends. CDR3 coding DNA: TGTGCCAGCAGCTTAGCAAATAGCAATCAGCCCCAGCATTTT. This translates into CASSLANSNQPQHF.

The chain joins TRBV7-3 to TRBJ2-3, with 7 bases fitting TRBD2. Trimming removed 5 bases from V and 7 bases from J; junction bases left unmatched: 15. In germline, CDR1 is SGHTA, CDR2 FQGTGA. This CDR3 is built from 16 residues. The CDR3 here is CASSATELAGRNTQYF. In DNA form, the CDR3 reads TGTGCCAGCAGCGCCACTGAGTTAGCGGGTCGAAATACGCAGTATTTT.

The CDR3 is CASSQVVTGGLDTEAFF. CDR3 sequence (DNA): TGTGCCAGCAGCCAAGTGGTAACTGGGGGGTTGGACACTGAAGCTTTCTTT. This rearrangement joins TRBV4-2 to TRBJ1-1; maybe TRBD1 (5 bases). CDR3 length equals 17 residues. Germline V gives CDR1 LGHNA, CDR2 YNFKEQ. V dropped 1 base and J dropped 3 bases, with 18 bases sitting between them.